The 12 T cell receptor beta chains in this list originate from one sample, sequenced in a study of PD-1 blockade in classical Hodgkin lymphoma. Brentuximab vedotin exposure varied, and every patient relapsed after autologous stem cell transplantation. CD4+ T cells were purified from thawed PBMCs by negative selection. Sequencing was performed with immunoSEQ multiplex PCR; in TCRdb, only in-frame clones are kept and a portion is missing. Found here are about 23,000 clones, around 83% of them singletons; the top ten hold under 2%. The specimen was CD4+ T cells from blood, collected at baseline. The receptors here all came from a human donor with classical Hodgkin lymphoma.

V and J are TRBV18 and TRBJ2-3; 9 nucleotides align to TRBD2. Germline CDR1 reads KGHSH; CDR2 reads LQKENI. After removal of 4 bases from V and 6 bases from J, the junction contained 2 bases not matched to a gene. This CDR3 is built from 13 residues. CDR3 sequence: CASSRTSVDTQYF. In DNA form, the CDR3 reads TGTGCCAGCTCACGGACTAGCGTGGATACGCAGTATTTT.

In this sample, this clone turned up once. The chain employs TRBV27 and TRBJ2-2, with D perhaps matching TRBD1 (6 bases). Germline V gene lookup returns CDR1 MNHEY and CDR2 SMNVEV (reference sequence). Deletions cut 4 bases from V and 4 bases from J, with 10 bases between. CDR3 length equals 14 residues. CDR3 bases: TGTGCCAGCAGTTACGGCAGGGGCACCGGGGAGCTGTTTTTT. Its protein is CASSYGRGTGELFF.

The rearrangement links TRBV5-1 to TRBJ2-3, with 10 bases matching TRBD2. The J segment lost 1 base and the V segment lost 2 bases, leaving 1 base of the junction unmatched. CDR3 length: 15 residues. CDR1 is SGHRS and CDR2 is YFSETQ in the germline V gene. CDR3 DNA sequence: TGCGCCAGCAGCTTCGGACTAGCGGGCACAGATACGCAGTATTTT. Amino acid sequence: CASSFGLAGTDTQYF.

The genes are TRBV2 and TRBJ1-1; the D gene is possibly TRBD1 (6 bases). Trimming left V 6 bases short and J 7 bases short, with 12 bases between. The germline V gene has CDR1 SNHLY and CDR2 FYNNEI. The CDR3 totals 12 residues. The CDR3 protein is CASRVNRDEAFF. The DNA for the CDR3 is TGTGCCAGCAGAGTCAACAGGGATGAAGCTTTCTTT. The complete variable domain, with remaining parts taken from reference TRBV2 and TRBJ1-1, reads EPEVTQTPSHQVTQMGQEVILRCVPISNHLYFYWYRQILGQKVEFLVSFYNNEISEKSEIFDDQFSVERPDGSNFTLKIRSTKLEDSAMYFCASRVNRDEAFFGQGTRLTVV.

This chain links TRBV7-2 with TRBJ1-5, with 7 bases matching TRBD1. V dropped 5 bases and J dropped 8; count of bases not matched to a gene: 9. The CDR3 has 14 residues. CDR1 SGHTA and CDR2 FQGNSA come from the germline V gene. The chain's CDR3 is CASSPQGSREPQHF. For the CDR3, the DNA is TGTGCCAGCAGCCCACAGGGGTCTAGGGAGCCCCAGCATTTT. Variable domain in full (rest from reference TRBV7-2 and TRBJ1-5): GAGVSQSPSNKVTEKGKDVELRCDPISGHTALYWYRQSLGQGLEFLIYFQGNSAPDKSGLPSDRFSAERTGGSVSTLTIQRTQQEDSAVYLCASSPQGSREPQHFGDGTRLSIL.

The CDR3 loop reads CASSLEPGQGATGELFF. In DNA, the CDR3 is TGTGCCAGCAGCTTGGAACCGGGACAGGGGGCCACCGGGGAGCTGTTTTTT. This sequence joins TRBV7-6 and TRBJ2-2; the match to TRBD1 covers 12 bases. Germline V CDR1 and CDR2: SGHVS, FNYEAQ. The CDR3 is made up of 17 amino acids. Trimming removed 3 bases from V and 4 bases from J; junction bases left unmatched: 6.

V is TRBV5-1 and J is TRBJ2-3; D might be TRBD1 (6 bases). Per germline, CDR1 SGHRS and CDR2 YFSETQ. The CDR3 runs to 14 residues. The V and J ends lost 4 bases and 5 bases respectively, with 14 bases between them. As DNA, the CDR3 is TGCGCCAGCAGCCGAGATACAGGGTTAGATACGCAGTATTTT. This gives the protein CASSRDTGLDTQYF.

The CDR3 sequence is CASRPSGGVWETQYF. DNA for the CDR3: TGCGCCAGCAGGCCTAGCGGGGGTGTGTGGGAGACCCAGTACTTC. V usage is TRBV10-2 and J usage is TRBJ2-5, with 10 bases identical to TRBD2. The germline V gene has CDR1 WSHSY and CDR2 SAAADI. V lost 6 bases and J lost 5; bases outside the gene matches: 9. The CDR3 is 15 residues long.

This clone showed up just a few times. The chain carries TRBV9 and TRBJ2-5, with D unresolved. This CDR3 is built from 15 residues. Trimming shortened V by 0 bases and J by 1 base, and 10 bases separated the two germline ends. CDR1 is SGDLS, CDR2 YYNGEE, per germline. CDR3 DNA sequence: TGTGCCAGCAGCGTAGGTGGGTGGGGCCAAGAGACCCAGTACTTC. This gives the protein CASSVGGWGQETQYF.

This clone was counted between two and nine times. The chain links TRBV5-6 to TRBJ2-1; 9 bases fit TRBD1. The V gene end was trimmed by 0 bases and the J gene end by 4 bases; junction bases not matched to a gene: 2. The germline gives CDR1 SGHDT, CDR2 YYEEEE. This CDR3 has 15 amino acids. The CDR3 DNA reads as TGTGCCAGCAGCTTGGGGGACAGGGCATACAATGAGCAGTTCTTC. Amino acids: CASSLGDRAYNEQFF.

This clone was recorded a few times. An end of the junction does not agree with germline; a read error may underlie this. The chain combines TRBV7-7 with TRBJ2-7, with D hard to call. Germline loops: CDR1 SSHAT, CDR2 FNYEAQ (reference sequence). The CDR3 spans 14 residues. This CDR3 reads CASSPDRSSYEQYF. In DNA, the CDR3 is TGTGCTAGCAGCCCGGACCGGTCGTCATACGAGCAGTACTTC.

CDR3 DNA: TGTGCCAGCAGCCCCCAGTACAATGAGCAGTTCTTC. Encoded protein: CASSPQYNEQFF. The rearrangement uses TRBV7-2 and TRBJ2-1, with D unresolved. CDR1 is SGHTA, CDR2 FQGNSA, per germline. The CDR3 contains 12 residues. Trimming stripped 5 bases from V and 4 bases from J, with 6 bases between.